The clone carrying this TCR beta chain was observed at least ten times. The target antigen is unknown. Germline V CDR1 and CDR2: SEHNR, FQNEAQ (reference sequence). V shed 1 base and J 1 base; nucleotides not matched to a gene: 6. The CDR3 is 17 amino acids. The study based diagnoses on clinical symptoms, serum thyroxine and TRAb, thyroid ultrasound and orbital computed tomography. Cells are PBMCs isolated from roughly 10 ml of fresh blood. This entry belongs to a study of T cells in Graves' hyperthyroidism and ophthalmopathy. Notes on the study in general: For ophthalmopathy, model prediction preceded onset by a median approximately 6 months.

Amplification targeted TCR beta CDR3 regions from RNA transcripts. First-round RT-PCR of the TCR CDR3 relied on the HTBI primer set. From the multiplex PCR reads, TCRdb called clonotypes with MiXCR, one entry per CDR3 protein. The repertoire consists of fewer than 450,000 distinct CDR3 sequences, with around 20% occurring once and the leading ten covering 35% to 45%. The chain has TRBV7-9 and TRBJ2-2; 7 bases are a match to TRBD1. This clonotype originated in a man between 18 and 29 years old with Graves' ophthalmopathy. The sample consisted of blood. CDR3 sequence (DNA): TGTGCCAGCAGCTTAGTGGGACAGTTCATGAACACCGGGGAGCTGTTTTTT. This translates into CASSLVGQFMNTGELFF.